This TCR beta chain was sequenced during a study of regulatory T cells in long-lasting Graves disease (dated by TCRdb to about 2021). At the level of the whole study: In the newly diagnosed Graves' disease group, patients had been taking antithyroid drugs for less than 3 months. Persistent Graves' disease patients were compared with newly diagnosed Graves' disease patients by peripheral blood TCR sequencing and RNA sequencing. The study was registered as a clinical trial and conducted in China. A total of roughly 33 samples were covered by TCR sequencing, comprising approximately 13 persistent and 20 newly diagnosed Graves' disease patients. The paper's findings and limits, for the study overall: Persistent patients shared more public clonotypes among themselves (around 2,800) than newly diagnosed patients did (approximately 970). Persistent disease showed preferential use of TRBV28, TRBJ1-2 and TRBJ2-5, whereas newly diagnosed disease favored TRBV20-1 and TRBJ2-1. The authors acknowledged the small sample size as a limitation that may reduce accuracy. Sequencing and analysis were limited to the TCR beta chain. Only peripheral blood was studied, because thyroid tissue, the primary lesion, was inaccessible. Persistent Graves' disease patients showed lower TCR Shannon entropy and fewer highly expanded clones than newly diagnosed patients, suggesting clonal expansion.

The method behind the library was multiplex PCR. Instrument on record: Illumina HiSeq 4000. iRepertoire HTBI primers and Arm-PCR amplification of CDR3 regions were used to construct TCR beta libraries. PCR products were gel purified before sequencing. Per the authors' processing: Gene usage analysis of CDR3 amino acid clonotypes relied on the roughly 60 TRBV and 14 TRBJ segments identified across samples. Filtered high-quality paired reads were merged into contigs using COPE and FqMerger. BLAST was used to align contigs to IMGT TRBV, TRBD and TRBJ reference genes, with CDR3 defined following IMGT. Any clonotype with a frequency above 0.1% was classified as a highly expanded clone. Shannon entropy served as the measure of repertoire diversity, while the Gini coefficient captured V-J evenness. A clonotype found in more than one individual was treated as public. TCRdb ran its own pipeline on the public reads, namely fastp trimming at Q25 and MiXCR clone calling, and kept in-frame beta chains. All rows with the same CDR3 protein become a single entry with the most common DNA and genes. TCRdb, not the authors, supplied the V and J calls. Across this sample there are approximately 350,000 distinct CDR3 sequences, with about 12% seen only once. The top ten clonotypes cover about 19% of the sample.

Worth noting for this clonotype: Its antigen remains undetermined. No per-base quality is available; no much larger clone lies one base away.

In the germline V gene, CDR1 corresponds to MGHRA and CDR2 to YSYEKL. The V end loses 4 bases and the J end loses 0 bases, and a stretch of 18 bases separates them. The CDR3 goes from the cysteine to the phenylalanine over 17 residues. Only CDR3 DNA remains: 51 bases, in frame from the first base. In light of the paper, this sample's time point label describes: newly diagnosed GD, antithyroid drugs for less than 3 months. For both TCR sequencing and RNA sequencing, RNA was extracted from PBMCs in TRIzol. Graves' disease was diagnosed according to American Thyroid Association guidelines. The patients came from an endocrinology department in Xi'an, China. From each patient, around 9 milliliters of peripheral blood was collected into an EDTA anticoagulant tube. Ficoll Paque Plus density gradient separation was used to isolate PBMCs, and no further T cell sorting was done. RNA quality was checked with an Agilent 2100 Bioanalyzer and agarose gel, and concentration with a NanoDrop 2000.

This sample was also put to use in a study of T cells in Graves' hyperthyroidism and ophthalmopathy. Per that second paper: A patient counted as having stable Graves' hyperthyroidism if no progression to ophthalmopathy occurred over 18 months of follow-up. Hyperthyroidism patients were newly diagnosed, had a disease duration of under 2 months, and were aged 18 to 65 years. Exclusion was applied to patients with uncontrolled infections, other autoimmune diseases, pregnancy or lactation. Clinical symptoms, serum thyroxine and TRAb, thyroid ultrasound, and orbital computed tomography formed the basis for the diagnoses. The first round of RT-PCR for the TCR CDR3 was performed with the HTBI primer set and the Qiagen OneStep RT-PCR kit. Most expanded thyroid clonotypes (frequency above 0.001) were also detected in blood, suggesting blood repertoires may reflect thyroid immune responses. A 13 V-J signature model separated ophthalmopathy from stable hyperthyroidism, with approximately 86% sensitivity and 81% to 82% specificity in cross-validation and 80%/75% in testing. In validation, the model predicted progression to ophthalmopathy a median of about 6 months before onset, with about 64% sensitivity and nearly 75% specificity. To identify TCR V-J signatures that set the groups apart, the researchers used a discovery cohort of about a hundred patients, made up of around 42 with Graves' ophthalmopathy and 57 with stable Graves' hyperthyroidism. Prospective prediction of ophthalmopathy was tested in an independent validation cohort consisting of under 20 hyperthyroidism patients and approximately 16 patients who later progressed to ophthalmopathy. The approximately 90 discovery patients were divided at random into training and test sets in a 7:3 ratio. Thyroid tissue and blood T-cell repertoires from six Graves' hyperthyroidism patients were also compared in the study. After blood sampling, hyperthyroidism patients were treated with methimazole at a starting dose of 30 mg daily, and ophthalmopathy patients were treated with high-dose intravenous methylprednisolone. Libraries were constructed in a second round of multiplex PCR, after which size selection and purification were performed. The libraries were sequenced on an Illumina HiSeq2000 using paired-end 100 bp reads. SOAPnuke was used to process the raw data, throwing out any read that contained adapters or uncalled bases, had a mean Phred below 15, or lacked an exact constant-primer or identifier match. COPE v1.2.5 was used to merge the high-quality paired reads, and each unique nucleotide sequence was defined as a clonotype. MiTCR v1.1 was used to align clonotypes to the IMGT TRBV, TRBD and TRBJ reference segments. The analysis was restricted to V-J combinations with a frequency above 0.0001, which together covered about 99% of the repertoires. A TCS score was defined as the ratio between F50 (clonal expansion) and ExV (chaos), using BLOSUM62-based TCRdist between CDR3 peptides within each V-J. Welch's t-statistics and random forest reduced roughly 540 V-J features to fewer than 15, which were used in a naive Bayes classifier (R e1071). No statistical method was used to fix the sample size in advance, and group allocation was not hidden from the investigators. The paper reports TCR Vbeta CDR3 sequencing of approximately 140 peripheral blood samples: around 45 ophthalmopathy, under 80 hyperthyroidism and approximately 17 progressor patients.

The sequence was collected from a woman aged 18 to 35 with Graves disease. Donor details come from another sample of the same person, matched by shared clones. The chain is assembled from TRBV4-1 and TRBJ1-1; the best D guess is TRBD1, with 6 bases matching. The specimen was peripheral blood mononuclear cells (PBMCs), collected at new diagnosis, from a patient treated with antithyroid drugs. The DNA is TGCGCCAGCAGCCCCATGGTAGGGGGGCCCCTGAACACTGAAGCTTTCTTT. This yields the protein CASSPMVGGPLNTEAFF.